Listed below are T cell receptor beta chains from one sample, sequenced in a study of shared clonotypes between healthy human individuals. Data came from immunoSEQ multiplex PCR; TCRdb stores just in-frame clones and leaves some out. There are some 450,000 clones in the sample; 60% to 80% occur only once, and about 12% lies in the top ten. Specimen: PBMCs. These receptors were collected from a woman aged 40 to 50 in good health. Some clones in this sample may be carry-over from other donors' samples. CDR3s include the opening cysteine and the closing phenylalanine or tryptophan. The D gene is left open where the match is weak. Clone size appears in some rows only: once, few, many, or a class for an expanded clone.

cdr3_nt: TGTGCCAGCAGCTTGCCAGGGCCTGGGGCCAACGTCCTGACTTTC; cdr3_aa: CASSLPGPGANVLTF; d_call: .; clone_size: .; j_call: TRBJ2-6; v_call: TRBV5-4
cdr3_nt: TGTGCCAGCAGCCACAGGGGGACTAGCGGACAAGGGCACGAGCAGTACTTC; cdr3_aa: CASSHRGTSGQGHEQYF; d_call: TRBD2; clone_size: .; j_call: TRBJ2-7; v_call: TRBV4-2
cdr3_nt: TGTGCCACCAGCAGAGCCCGGGACAGCACAGATACGCAGTATTTT; cdr3_aa: CATSRARDSTDTQYF; d_call: .; clone_size: .; j_call: TRBJ2-3; v_call: TRBV15
cdr3_nt: TGTGCCAGCTCACCGATCTTGGGGGGCGGAGATGAGCAGTTCTTC; cdr3_aa: CASSPILGGGDEQFF; d_call: .; clone_size: .; j_call: TRBJ2-1; v_call: TRBV18
cdr3_nt: TGCAGCATCCCTGCAACAGGGAACATCTACTATGGCTACACCTTC; cdr3_aa: CSIPATGNIYYGYTF; d_call: .; clone_size: .; j_call: TRBJ1-2; v_call: TRBV29-1
cdr3_nt: TGCGCCAGCAGCTTGTTTCAGAACACCGGGGAGCTGTTTTTT; cdr3_aa: CASSLFQNTGELFF; d_call: .; clone_size: .; j_call: TRBJ2-2; v_call: TRBV5-1
cdr3_nt: TGTGCCAGCAGCTTAGTTGCGGGTCGGCCGGGGGGTAAGCAGTTCTTC; cdr3_aa: CASSLVAGRPGGKQFF; d_call: TRBD2; clone_size: .; j_call: TRBJ2-1; v_call: TRBV7-9
cdr3_nt: TGTGCCAGCAGCCCTAGCGGGAGCGGCACAGATACGCAGTATTTT; cdr3_aa: CASSPSGSGTDTQYF; d_call: TRBD2; clone_size: once; j_call: TRBJ2-3; v_call: TRBV4-2
cdr3_nt: TGTGCCAGCAGCGACCCCGGGGCCACCAGGGAGCAGTACTTC; cdr3_aa: CASSDPGATREQYF; d_call: .; clone_size: .; j_call: TRBJ2-7; v_call: TRBV6-1
cdr3_nt: TGTGCCAGCAGTTACTGGGGCACCAACAATGAGCAGTTCTTC; cdr3_aa: CASSYWGTNNEQFF; d_call: .; clone_size: .; j_call: TRBJ2-1; v_call: TRBV6-5
cdr3_nt: TGTGCCAGCAGTCCCGCAACTAATGAAAAACTGTTTTTT; cdr3_aa: CASSPATNEKLFF; d_call: .; clone_size: .; j_call: TRBJ1-4; v_call: TRBV5-4
cdr3_nt: TGCGCCAGCACGGGACCCGCGGGAGGCGGGGAGCTGTTTTTT; cdr3_aa: CASTGPAGGGELFF; d_call: TRBD2; clone_size: .; j_call: TRBJ2-2; v_call: TRBV5-1
cdr3_nt: TGTGCCACCAGCAGAGTTGCTAGCAGCTACGAGCAGTACTTC; cdr3_aa: CATSRVASSYEQYF; d_call: .; clone_size: once; j_call: TRBJ2-7; v_call: TRBV15
cdr3_nt: TGCGCCAGCAGCCAGACACCCAAGGGGTTCTACGAGCAGTACTTC; cdr3_aa: CASSQTPKGFYEQYF; d_call: .; clone_size: once; j_call: TRBJ2-7; v_call: TRBV5-1
cdr3_nt: TGTGCCAGCAGCCTCCCCTGGGGGGGCACTGAAGCTTTCTTT; cdr3_aa: CASSLPWGGTEAFF; d_call: .; clone_size: once; j_call: TRBJ1-1; v_call: TRBV13
cdr3_nt: TGTGCCAGTCAGGTCGCTAACTATGGCTACACCTTC; cdr3_aa: CASQVANYGYTF; d_call: .; clone_size: many; j_call: TRBJ1-2; v_call: TRBV28
cdr3_nt: TGCGCCAGCAGCTTGGCCGGTCAGGTAGTAGCTGAAGCTTTCTTT; cdr3_aa: CASSLAGQVVAEAFF; d_call: .; clone_size: .; j_call: TRBJ1-1; v_call: TRBV5-1
cdr3_nt: TGTGCCAGTTCCTCCGGGGTCATATCGTCACGCGAGCAGTACTTC; cdr3_aa: CASSSGVISSREQYF; d_call: .; clone_size: .; j_call: TRBJ2-7; v_call: TRBV19
cdr3_nt: TGTGCCTGGGGCTCCGTGGGCGCAGACGAGCAGTACTTC; cdr3_aa: CAWGSVGADEQYF; d_call: .; clone_size: .; j_call: TRBJ2-7; v_call: TRBV30
cdr3_nt: TGTGCCAGCAGAGCAGGGGTGGCCCAAGAGACCCAGTACTTC; cdr3_aa: CASRAGVAQETQYF; d_call: .; clone_size: .; j_call: TRBJ2-5; v_call: TRBV2
cdr3_nt: TGTGCCAGCACCCCAGACAGGAGCTCTGGAAACACCATATATTTT; cdr3_aa: CASTPDRSSGNTIYF; d_call: .; clone_size: .; j_call: TRBJ1-3; v_call: TRBV6-1
cdr3_nt: TGTGCCAGTAGTGCCGGACAGTTAGCTAACTATGGCTACACCTTC; cdr3_aa: CASSAGQLANYGYTF; d_call: .; clone_size: .; j_call: TRBJ1-2; v_call: TRBV19
cdr3_nt: TGCGCCAGCAGTGCCGGGACTAGCGGGAGGGCCCTCTACAATGAGCAGTTCTTC; cdr3_aa: CASSAGTSGRALYNEQFF; d_call: TRBD2; clone_size: once; j_call: TRBJ2-1; v_call: TRBV10-2
cdr3_nt: TGTGCCAGCAGCAAAGACCCTCCGACTAATGAAAAACTGTTTTTT; cdr3_aa: CASSKDPPTNEKLFF; d_call: .; clone_size: .; j_call: TRBJ1-4; v_call: TRBV21-1
cdr3_nt: TGTGCCAGCAGCCTAGGGGGGACGGGCGGCTACACCTTC; cdr3_aa: CASSLGGTGGYTF; d_call: .; clone_size: few; j_call: TRBJ1-2; v_call: TRBV14
cdr3_nt: TGCGCCAGCAGCCCAATGACAGGAACTAATGAAAAACTGTTTTTT; cdr3_aa: CASSPMTGTNEKLFF; d_call: .; clone_size: .; j_call: TRBJ1-4; v_call: TRBV5-1
cdr3_nt: TGTGCCAGCAGCCAAGAGGGTCGGCAGGGGGGGGCTGGGGCCAACGTCCTGACTTTC; cdr3_aa: CASSQEGRQGGAGANVLTF; d_call: .; clone_size: .; j_call: TRBJ2-6; v_call: TRBV4-2
cdr3_nt: TGTGCCAGCAGCTTACCCTACACAGGGGCCAGATACAATGAGCAGTTCTTC; cdr3_aa: CASSLPYTGARYNEQFF; d_call: TRBD1; clone_size: once; j_call: TRBJ2-1; v_call: TRBV7-9
cdr3_nt: TGCAGCGCGATATGGCGGTCCTACGAGCAGTACTTC; cdr3_aa: CSAIWRSYEQYF; d_call: .; clone_size: .; j_call: TRBJ2-7; v_call: TRBV29-1
cdr3_nt: TGCGCCAGCAGCGCAGACTGGAACAATGAGCAGTTCTTC; cdr3_aa: CASSADWNNEQFF; d_call: .; clone_size: .; j_call: TRBJ2-1; v_call: TRBV5-1
cdr3_nt: TGCGCCAGCAGCCAAGGTCGGGGACGGGCAGATACGCAGTATTTT; cdr3_aa: CASSQGRGRADTQYF; d_call: .; clone_size: .; j_call: TRBJ2-3; v_call: TRBV4-1
cdr3_nt: TGTGCCACCACAGGGGGCACTGAAGCTTTCTTT; cdr3_aa: CATTGGTEAFF; d_call: TRBD1; clone_size: .; j_call: TRBJ1-1; v_call: TRBV28
cdr3_nt: TGTGCCAGTAGTATTAGCGGGGCGGGGGCCGGGGAGCTGTTTTTT; cdr3_aa: CASSISGAGAGELFF; d_call: TRBD2; clone_size: few; j_call: TRBJ2-2; v_call: TRBV19
cdr3_nt: TGTGCCAGCAGCCCATCTGGGACGGGCGCCGATACGCAGTATTTT; cdr3_aa: CASSPSGTGADTQYF; d_call: .; clone_size: .; j_call: TRBJ2-3; v_call: TRBV9
cdr3_nt: TGTGCCAGCAGCTTAGTTGGTAGATTTGGAGAGCAGTTCTTC; cdr3_aa: CASSLVGRFGEQFF; d_call: .; clone_size: .; j_call: TRBJ2-1; v_call: TRBV11-2
cdr3_nt: TGTGCCAGCAGCGCCTATAATACCGACTACAATGAGCAGTTCTTC; cdr3_aa: CASSAYNTDYNEQFF; d_call: .; clone_size: .; j_call: TRBJ2-1; v_call: TRBV5-6
cdr3_nt: TGTGCCAGCAGTGAACGGGGGCTCTACGAGCAGTACTTC; cdr3_aa: CASSERGLYEQYF; d_call: .; clone_size: .; j_call: TRBJ2-7; v_call: TRBV2
cdr3_nt: TGTGCTAGCAGCTTAGCATCCGGGACTAGCGGATACAATGAGCAGTTCTTC; cdr3_aa: CASSLASGTSGYNEQFF; d_call: TRBD2; clone_size: .; j_call: TRBJ2-1; v_call: TRBV7-7
cdr3_nt: TGTGCCAGCACGGATAGCGTAACCTACGAGCAGTACTTC; cdr3_aa: CASTDSVTYEQYF; d_call: .; clone_size: .; j_call: TRBJ2-7; v_call: TRBV28
cdr3_nt: TGTGCCAGCAGTTTATATCGCCGGGGATCAACTAATGAAAAACTGTTTTTT; cdr3_aa: CASSLYRRGSTNEKLFF; d_call: .; clone_size: .; j_call: TRBJ1-4; v_call: TRBV28
cdr3_nt: TGCGCCAGCAGCTTCCGGACCGATGCGTACAATGAGCAGTTCTTC; cdr3_aa: CASSFRTDAYNEQFF; d_call: .; clone_size: .; j_call: TRBJ2-1; v_call: TRBV5-1
cdr3_nt: TGTGCCAGCAGTGCAGAGCTCGTCGTTGTGGGTGAGCAGTTCTTC; cdr3_aa: CASSAELVVVGEQFF; d_call: .; clone_size: .; j_call: TRBJ2-1; v_call: TRBV2
cdr3_nt: TGTGCCAGCAGTAATCACTTGCTCGGGACTGGAAACACCATATATTTT; cdr3_aa: CASSNHLLGTGNTIYF; d_call: .; clone_size: many; j_call: TRBJ1-3; v_call: TRBV28
cdr3_nt: TGTGCCAGCAGTCTACCGGGACTAGCAGATTACAATGAGCAGTTCTTC; cdr3_aa: CASSLPGLADYNEQFF; d_call: TRBD2; clone_size: once; j_call: TRBJ2-1; v_call: TRBV7-8
cdr3_nt: TGTGCCACCAGCAGCGGAGGACAGGGGGCAGGTGAGACCCAGTACTTC; cdr3_aa: CATSSGGQGAGETQYF; d_call: TRBD1; clone_size: .; j_call: TRBJ2-5; v_call: TRBV15
cdr3_nt: TGTGCCAGCCGGGACAGGAACACAGATACGCAGTATTTT; cdr3_aa: CASRDRNTDTQYF; d_call: TRBD1; clone_size: .; j_call: TRBJ2-3; v_call: TRBV2
cdr3_nt: TGTGCCAGCAGTGATGGGTTGGGACCCTCAGAAAAACTGTTTTTT; cdr3_aa: CASSDGLGPSEKLFF; d_call: .; clone_size: .; j_call: TRBJ1-4; v_call: TRBV6-1
cdr3_nt: TGTGCCAGCAGCCCATCCCCACTAGCGGGGTACAATGAGCAGTTCTTC; cdr3_aa: CASSPSPLAGYNEQFF; d_call: TRBD2; clone_size: .; j_call: TRBJ2-1; v_call: TRBV5-6
cdr3_nt: TGTGCCAGCAGTTACTCGAGCCCCGACACCGGGGAGCTGTTTTTT; cdr3_aa: CASSYSSPDTGELFF; d_call: .; clone_size: .; j_call: TRBJ2-2; v_call: TRBV6-5